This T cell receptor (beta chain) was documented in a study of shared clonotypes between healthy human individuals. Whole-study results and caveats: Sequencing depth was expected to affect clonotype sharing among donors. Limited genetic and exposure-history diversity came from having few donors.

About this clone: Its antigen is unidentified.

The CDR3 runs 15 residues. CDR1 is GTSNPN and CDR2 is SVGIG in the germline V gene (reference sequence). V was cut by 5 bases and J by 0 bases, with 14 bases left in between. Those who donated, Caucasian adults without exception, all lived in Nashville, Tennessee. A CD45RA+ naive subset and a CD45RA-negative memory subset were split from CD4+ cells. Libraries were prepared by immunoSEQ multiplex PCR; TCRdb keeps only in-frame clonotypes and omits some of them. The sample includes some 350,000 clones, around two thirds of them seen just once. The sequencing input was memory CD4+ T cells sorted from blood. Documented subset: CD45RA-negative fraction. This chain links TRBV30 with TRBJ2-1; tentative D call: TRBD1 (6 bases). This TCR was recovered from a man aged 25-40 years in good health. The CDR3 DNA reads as TGTGCCTGGGCTCACTTGACAGGCTCCTACAATGAGCAGTTCTTC. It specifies CAWAHLTGSYNEQFF.